This T cell receptor (beta chain) was retrieved from a study of control samples from healthy donors and cancer patients. Sequencing used immunoSEQ multiplex PCR; TCRdb keeps in-frame clones, though not all of them. Here the sample spans approximately 74,000 clones, about 94% being singletons. The germline V gene has CDR1 MGHRA and CDR2 YSYEKL. V lost 0 bases and J lost 0; bases outside the gene matches: 2. The CDR3 loop spans 17 amino acids. The chain couples TRBV4-1 to TRBJ1-3; 10 bases agree with TRBD1. Sample: blood. The TCR comes from a woman aged 25-40 years in good health. CDR3 sequence (DNA): TGCGCCAGCAGCCAAGACGGACAGGGGGTCTCTGGAAACACCATATATTTT. Encoded protein: CASSQDGQGVSGNTIYF.